This T cell receptor beta chain was captured in a study of blood T cell repertoires in COVID-19 (dated by TCRdb to about 2020). General notes on the study: Samples covering the acute and convalescent phases of COVID-19 were provided by collaborators in the United States, Italy and Spain. Where available, HLA class I and class II types were obtained from metadata supplied by the sample provider rather than from assay-based typing. A freely available public database, intended as a resource for researchers studying the immune response to SARS-CoV-2, is where the repertoires were released. The prospective study material was composed of cDNA or gDNA derived from T cells, B-cell-depleted T cells, or PBMCs. The samples were drawn from the first 160 participants of the ongoing ImmuneRACE study and from 950 to 1,500 subjects provided by 6 global collaborators. Deeply sampled blood TCRbeta repertoires from subjects exposed to, actively infected with, or recovered from COVID-19 were included in the dataset. Nearly every sample came with metadata listing a de-identified subject ID, COVID-19 status, age in years and sex. What the research found in general, with its limitations: The amount of clinical and demographic metadata varied by source and participant and was provided uncurated.

Each collaborating institution followed its own protocols to collect whole blood in K2EDTA tubes. Collaborator samples were shipped for TCRbeta analysis as frozen whole blood, isolated PBMCs, or DNA extracted from either sample type. TCRbeta CDR3 regions were amplified from genomic DNA using the immunoSEQ Assay, a bias-controlled multiplex PCR. The paper's processing steps were these. Nucleated cell counts per sample were estimated from amplification of reference gene primers within the assay. To quantify the absolute abundance of each unique TCRbeta CDR3 rearrangement, sequence reads were collapsed and filtered. For each sample, productive Simpson clonality was calculated as the square root of Simpson's diversity index across productive rearrangements. TCRdb retrieved this table from immuneACCESS and kept in-frame rearrangements only. Not all clones are present; in checked studies, unresolved V genes account for under half, and no reason is known for the remainder. V, J and clone size derive from that table, while D and trimming were established from the DNA sequence. The sample data list some 67,000 clones, and just under 80% of these were observed just once. 5.5% to 7% of the sample goes to the ten largest clones.

On this clone itself: There is no known antigen for this receptor. Per-base qualities were not stored, and no clone one base away is much larger.

From a lookup of the germline V gene, CDR1 and CDR2 are SGDLS and YYNGEE. From the cysteine up to the phenylalanine, the CDR3 has a length of 15 residues. Only the CDR3 DNA stays, 45 bases, in frame from base 1. The V end gives up 3 bases and the J end 2 bases, leaving 7 bases in the junction not matched to a gene. The source material was peripheral blood. The chain links TRBV9 with TRBJ1-1; 7 middle bases align to TRBD1. This TCR was sampled from a woman aged 60 to 75 with acute or convalescent COVID-19. The DNA is TGTGCCAGCAGCGGAGGGACAGCAATTAACACTGAAGCTTTCTTT. Translated, it reads CASSGGTAINTEAFF.